What follows are 10 T cell receptor beta chains derived from one specimen sequenced in a study of technical replicates of blood from a handful of donors. Clones were read by immunoSEQ multiplex PCR, and TCRdb kept only the in-frame ones, dropping some. This sample yields roughly 82,000 clones, of which around nine tenths are seen a single time; around 0.27% belongs to the top ten. Sample: T cells isolated from PBMCs. The receptors were sampled from a human donor in good health.

The rearrangement joins TRBV6-5 to TRBJ2-7; D unresolved. CDR3 length: 14 residues. The ends were cut back, 4 bases at V and 3 bases at J, with 13 bases in the middle. Germline lookup yields CDR1 MNHEY and CDR2 SVGAGI. Here the CDR3 DNA reads TGTGCCAGCAGTTCCGGCCCGGCGGTCTACGAGCAGTACTTC. It is translated as CASSSGPAVYEQYF.

The chain links TRBV10-3 to TRBJ1-2; possibly TRBD1 for D (5 bases). Germline loops: CDR1 ENHRY, CDR2 SYGVKD. V was shortened by 0 bases and J by 5 bases, with 10 bases between the two germline ends. The CDR3 spans 14 residues. CDR3 nucleotides: TGTGCCATCAGTGAGTCAGGGGCAGATTATGGCTACACCTTC. Translating gives CAISESGADYGYTF.

The chain recombines TRBV7-8 with TRBJ1-1; TRBD1 matches at 8 bases. After removal of 5 bases from V and 1 base from J, the junction contained 9 bases not matched to a gene. CDR1 SGHVS and CDR2 FQNEAQ come from the germline V gene. The CDR3 loop spans 16 amino acids. The CDR3 region is CASSTLTGTGNTEAFF. Written as DNA, the CDR3 is TGTGCCAGCAGCACCTTAACCGGGACAGGGAACACTGAAGCTTTCTTT.

The gene calls are TRBV30 and TRBJ2-2, with D perhaps TRBD2 (6 bases). The V end was cut by 0 bases, the J end by 3 bases, with 11 bases between. Germline values: CDR1 GTSNPN, CDR2 SVGIG (reference sequence). The CDR3 has 15 residues. For the CDR3, the DNA is TGTGCCTGGAGTGTATACGGGGGTTACACCGGGGAGCTGTTTTTT. Translation gives CAWSVYGGYTGELFF.

The chain couples TRBV6-5 to TRBJ2-5; 9 bases match TRBD2. This CDR3 spans 15 amino acids. Germline loops: CDR1 MNHEY, CDR2 SVGAGI. V shed 5 bases, J shed 3 bases, and the junction held 7 bases outside the gene matches. CDR3 coding DNA: TGTGCCAGCAGTACCGTAGGACTAGCGAAAGAGACCCAGTACTTC. It specifies CASSTVGLAKETQYF.

This clone appeared a few times. This chain uses TRBV27 with TRBJ1-1, with 9 bases matching TRBD1. J was trimmed by 1 base and V by 5 bases; bases with no gene match: 5. The CDR3 loop spans 15 amino acids. Per germline, CDR1 MNHEY and CDR2 SMNVEV (reference sequence). The CDR3 DNA sequence: TGTGCCAGCAGTCCCCACAGGGGGCCGAACACTGAAGCTTTCTTT. Translation: CASSPHRGPNTEAFF.

In regard to this clone: At one end, the junction sequence differs from germline, possibly due to a read error. The V and J genes are TRBV27 and TRBJ2-7; TRBD2 agrees at 7 bases. The CDR3 is 14 residues long. Germline V gives CDR1 MNHEY, CDR2 SMNVEV (reference sequence). The CDR3, as DNA: TGTGCCAGCAGTCTATCGGGACTAACCTACGAGCAGTACTTC. Its protein product is CASSLSGLTYEQYF.

This clone has more than one count but fewer than ten. The CDR3 sequence is CASSISHIGQGTYEQYF. The DNA of the CDR3 is TGTGCCAGTAGTATCTCCCATATAGGACAGGGAACCTACGAGCAGTACTTC. This chain uses TRBV19 with TRBJ2-7; TRBD1 aligns across 8 bases. Germline loops: CDR1 LNHDA, CDR2 SQIVND (reference sequence). Trimming at V came to 3 bases and at J to 2 bases, leaving 12 bases not matched to a gene. The CDR3 spans 17 residues.

V is TRBV30 and J is TRBJ2-3, with TRBD2 identical over 7 bases. There are 14 residues in the CDR3. From germline, CDR1 is GTSNPN and CDR2 SVGIG (reference sequence). Trimming at V came to 8 bases and at J to 2 bases, leaving 10 bases not matched to a gene. CDR3 amino acids: CAHSGVKTTDTQYF. The DNA for the CDR3 is TGTGCCCACAGCGGGGTCAAAACCACAGATACGCAGTATTTT.

The gene calls are TRBV7-8 and TRBJ2-1; D is perhaps TRBD2 (6 bases). CDR1 is SGHVS and CDR2 is FQNEAQ in the germline V gene. V was shortened by 2 bases and J by 10 bases, with 21 bases between the two germline ends. The CDR3 length is 16 residues. CDR3 DNA sequence: TGTGCCAGCAGCTTAACGGGACTTGCGCCGAATTTAGAGCAGTTCTTC. It is translated as CASSLTGLAPNLEQFF.